Below are 18 T cell receptor beta chains sequenced from a single sample in a study of T cells in Graves' hyperthyroidism and ophthalmopathy. The CDR3 regions of TCR beta were amplified from RNA transcripts. HTBI primers drove first-round RT-PCR of the TCR CDR3. One entry per CDR3 protein results from TCRdb running MiXCR on the multiplex PCR reads. Of approximately 400,000 distinct CDR3 sequences detected, 15% appear once; the ten largest clones hold roughly 33%. Sequenced input: blood. The receptor set was obtained from a woman aged 25-40 years with Graves' hyperthyroidism.

This clonotype was seen a few times. The chain uses TRBV7-3 and TRBJ2-1; possible D gene TRBD2, 6 bases. The V gene's germline CDR1 is SGHTA and CDR2 FQGTGA. The CDR3 extends over 16 amino acids. V was cut by 3 bases and J by 0 bases, with 12 bases left in between. CDR3 bases: TGTGCCAGCAGCTTGTTAGCGGCGACCTCCTACAATGAGCAGTTCTTC. Protein sequence: CASSLLAATSYNEQFF.

This clonotype was observed a handful of times. The genes are TRBV5-4 and TRBJ2-5, with D perhaps matching TRBD1 or TRBD2 (5 bases each). Trimming pared 4 bases from V and 5 bases from J, leaving 15 bases between. This CDR3 is 14 amino acids long. From germline, CDR1 is SGHNT and CDR2 YYREEE (reference sequence). The CDR3 bases are TGTGCCAGCAGCCCAGAGGGGTATAGGGAGACCCAGTACTTC. It yields the protein CASSPEGYRETQYF.

Many counts were recorded for this clonotype. This chain uses TRBV5-5 with TRBJ2-1; D is undetermined. This CDR3 region has 15 residues. Germline V lookup: CDR1 SGHKS, CDR2 YYEKEE (reference sequence). V was trimmed by 3 bases and J by 4 bases, leaving 14 bases between them. CDR3 in DNA: TGTGCCAGCAGCTGGGCGCAGTTGGGGTACAATGAGCAGTTCTTC. Its translation is CASSWAQLGYNEQFF.

The rearrangement uses TRBV4-1 and TRBJ1-5, with D possibly matching TRBD1 (5 bases). The CDR3 extends over 16 amino acids. V was clipped by 0 bases and J by 3 bases, with 12 bases between them. Germline V gene sequence: CDR1 MGHRA, CDR2 YSYEKL. The CDR3 DNA follows: TGCGCCAGCAGCCAAGAAAAGGCAGGGTCCAATCAGCCCCAGCATTTT. Its protein product is CASSQEKAGSNQPQHF.

There are many counts of this clonotype. V is TRBV27 and J is TRBJ2-2; 11 bases are shared with TRBD1. The CDR3 has 15 amino acids. The trim removed 6 bases at V and 2 bases at J, leaving 2 bases unmatched. Per the germline V gene, CDR1 is MNHEY and CDR2 is SMNVEV (reference sequence). In nucleotides, the CDR3 is TGTGCCAGCAGATGGACAGGGGGCAACACCGGGGAGCTGTTTTTT. As protein: CASRWTGGNTGELFF.

This clonotype was seen ten or more times. The chain links TRBV7-2 to TRBJ2-7; unclear D gene. The germline V and J ends were trimmed by 5 bases and 5 bases, with 10 bases remaining between them. Germline CDR1 is SGHTA and CDR2 is FQGNSA. This CDR3 comprises 12 residues. CDR3 region: CASSPSPDEQYF. In DNA, the CDR3 is TGTGCCAGCAGCCCCAGTCCAGACGAGCAGTACTTC.

This clonotype was picked up many times. This sequence joins TRBV2 and TRBJ2-7; unclear D gene. Germline V gene sequence: CDR1 SNHLY, CDR2 FYNNEI. This CDR3 is 12 amino acids long. Between the trimmed V and J ends, which lost 4 bases and 2 bases, there was a span of 6 bases. DNA for the CDR3: TGTGCCAGCAGTGCACGCCCCTACGAGCAGTACTTC. Amino acids: CASSARPYEQYF.

This clonotype has at least ten counts. V usage is TRBV6-1 and J usage is TRBJ2-7; possibly TRBD2 for D (6 bases). This CDR3 has 15 residues. V gave up 5 bases and J gave up 2 bases, with 16 bases separating them. Per the germline V gene, CDR1 is MNHNS and CDR2 is SASEGT. CDR3 protein: CASSLTGTAPYEQYF. In nucleotides, the CDR3 is TGTGCCAGCAGTCTCACCGGGACTGCGCCCTACGAGCAGTACTTC.

This clonotype was seen ten or more times. V is TRBV4-1 and J is TRBJ2-1; a weak D match, TRBD1 (6 bases). The V end lost 0 bases, the J end lost 3 bases, and 15 bases lay between the germline ends. The CDR3 length is 17 residues. Germline CDR1 reads MGHRA; CDR2 reads YSYEKL. The CDR3 DNA sequence: TGCGCCAGCAGCCAAGATCGGTCGGGACACTTCTACAATGAGCAGTTCTTC. Its protein is CASSQDRSGHFYNEQFF.

This clonotype was detected many times. CDR3: CASSRRVGQGASEAFF. In DNA, the CDR3 is TGTGCCAGCAGCCGAAGGGTCGGGCAGGGGGCGAGTGAAGCTTTCTTT. J is TRBJ1-1 and V is TRBV14; 8 bases line up with TRBD1. Trimming cost V 4 bases and J 7 bases; bases outside gene matches: 14. Per the germline V gene, CDR1 is SGHDN and CDR2 is FVKESK. The CDR3 is 16 residues long. Complete variable domain (other parts from reference TRBV14 and TRBJ1-1): EAGVTQFPSHSVIEKGQTVTLRCDPISGHDNLYWYRRVMGKEIKFLLHFVKESKQDESGMPNNRFLAERTGGTYSTLKVQPAELEDSGVYFCASSRRVGQGASEAFFGQGTRLTVV.

There are a few counts of this clonotype. A much larger clonotype is one base distant, so this may be a read error. The chain carries TRBV3-1 and TRBJ1-2; 8 bases line up with TRBD1. J gave up 6 bases and V 2 bases, and 14 bases lay outside the gene matches. This CDR3 is built from 17 residues. Germline loops: CDR1 LGHDT, CDR2 YNNKEL (reference sequence). DNA of the CDR3: TGTGCCAGCAGCCAACAATGGGGAACAGGGGGAAAAGATGGCTACACCTTC. It encodes CASSQQWGTGGKDGYTF.

This clonotype was counted at least ten times. The rearrangement joins TRBV18 to TRBJ1-5; the D is unclear. Germline assignment: CDR1 KGHSH and CDR2 LQKENI. Trimming pared 5 bases from V and 0 bases from J, leaving 11 bases between. The CDR3 loop spans 15 amino acids. The CDR3 DNA sequence: TGTGCCAGCTCATATACAGCGTATAGCAATCAGCCCCAGCATTTT. Translation gives CASSYTAYSNQPQHF.

CDR3 residues: CASSVAQSKANTGELFF. CDR3 sequence (DNA): TGTGCCAGCAGCGTCGCTCAGTCTAAGGCTAACACCGGGGAGCTGTTTTTT. The J gene is TRBJ2-2, the V gene TRBV9, with D unresolved. V gave up 2 bases and J gave up 2 bases, with 16 bases separating them. Germline V gives CDR1 SGDLS, CDR2 YYNGEE. CDR3 length: 17 residues. The full variable domain, with the rest looked up from reference TRBV9 and TRBJ2-2, is DSGVTQTPKHLITATGQRVTLRCSPRSGDLSVYWYQQSLDQGLQFLIQYYNGEERAKGNILERFSAQQFPDLHSELNLSSLELGDSALYFCASSVAQSKANTGELFFGEGSRLTVL.

On this clonotype itself: A much larger clone sits a single nucleotide away, making a read error possible. V is TRBV6-2 or TRBV6-3 and J is TRBJ2-2; tentatively, D is TRBD2 (5 bases). CDR3 length: 15 amino acids. The germline V gene has CDR1 MNHEY and CDR2 SVGEGT. The CDR3 DNA reads as TGTGCCAGCAGTTACGGGAGATCGAACACCGGGGAGCCGTTTTTT. Encoded protein: CASSYGRSNTGEPFF.

V and J are TRBV15 and TRBJ2-1; tentative D call: TRBD2 (6 bases). The CDR3 spans 14 residues. CDR1 is LNHNV and CDR2 is YYDKDF in the germline V gene (reference sequence). V was cut by 5 bases and J by 2 bases, with 10 bases left in between. The CDR3 region has the DNA TGTGCCACCAGCCCGGGAGCTACCTACAATGAGCAGTTCTTC. It is translated as CATSPGATYNEQFF. Together with reference TRBV15 and TRBJ2-1, the CDR3 gives the full variable domain: DAMVIQNPRYQVTQFGKPVTLSCSQTLNHNVMYWYQQKSSQAPKLLFHYYDKDFNNEADTPDNFQSRRPNTSFCFLDIRSPGLGDTAMYLCATSPGATYNEQFFGPGTRLTVL.

This clonotype was recorded at least ten times. The chain has TRBV7-8 and TRBJ1-2; no firm D call. Germline V gene sequence: CDR1 SGHVS, CDR2 FQNEAQ. This CDR3 contains 15 residues. Trimming took off 5 bases at V and 8 bases at J, with 21 bases between the two ends. DNA for the CDR3: TGTGCCAGCAGCCGTACCCCCGGACCCTTGAGAGGCTACACCTTC. It specifies CASSRTPGPLRGYTF.

This clonotype was seen repeatedly, ten times or more. This chain links TRBV28 with TRBJ1-2, with D unresolved. Germline V CDR1 and CDR2: MDHEN, SYDVKM. This CDR3 has 15 amino acids. V lost 6 bases and J lost 0, with 14 bases in between. The CDR3 nucleotides are TGTGCCAGCAGCCAAAATCAGCTAGCTAACTATGGCTACACCTTC. Residues: CASSQNQLANYGYTF.

This clonotype turned up a few times. V is TRBV7-3 and J is TRBJ2-3; TRBD2 aligns across 7 bases. The V segment lost 1 base and the J segment 5 bases; nucleotides outside the gene matches: 3. CDR3 length: 14 amino acids. CDR1 and CDR2 from the germline V gene are SGHTA and FQGTGA. The CDR3: CASSLSGSIDTQYF. CDR3 sequence (DNA): TGTGCCAGCAGCTTAAGCGGGAGTATAGATACGCAGTATTTT.